This entry concerns a single T cell receptor beta chain. This entry belongs to a study of blood T cell repertoires in COVID-19. Across the study: Sites in the United States, Italy and Spain provided acute and convalescent COVID-19 samples. T cells, B-cell-depleted T cells, or PBMCs provided the cDNA or gDNA that served as material.

In the original analysis: Reference gene primer amplification yielded estimated nucleated cell counts. The protocol was immunoSEQ multiplex PCR, while the TCRdb copy is restricted to in-frame clones and leaves out a portion. The V and J calls and clone size were taken over from that table, and D and trimming were inferred from the DNA. Of around 300,000 clones in the sample, about 90% were seen once. Germline assignment: CDR1 SGHRS and CDR2 YFSETQ. J lost 6 bases, V lost 4 bases, and 6 bases had no gene match. CDR3 length equals 14 residues. Specimen: peripheral blood. The chain has TRBV5-1 and TRBJ2-7, with TRBD1 matching over 11 bases. This TCR came from a man younger than 35 with active or convalescent COVID-19. DNA for the CDR3: TGCGCCAGCAGCCCGAGGACAGGGGGCTCCGAGCAGTACTTC. Residues: CASSPRTGGSEQYF.